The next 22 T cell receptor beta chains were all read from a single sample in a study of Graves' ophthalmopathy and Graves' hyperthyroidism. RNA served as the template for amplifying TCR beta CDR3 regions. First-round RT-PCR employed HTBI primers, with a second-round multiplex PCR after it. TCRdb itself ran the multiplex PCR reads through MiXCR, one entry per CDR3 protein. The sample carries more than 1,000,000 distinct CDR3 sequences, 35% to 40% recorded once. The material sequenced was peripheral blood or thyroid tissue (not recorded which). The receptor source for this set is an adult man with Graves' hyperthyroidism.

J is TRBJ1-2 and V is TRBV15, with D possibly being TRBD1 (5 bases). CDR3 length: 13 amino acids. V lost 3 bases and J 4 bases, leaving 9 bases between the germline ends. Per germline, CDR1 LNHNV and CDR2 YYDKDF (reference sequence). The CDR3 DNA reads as TGTGCCACCAGCAGGGGGGGGTTCTATGGCTACACCTTC. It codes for CATSRGGFYGYTF. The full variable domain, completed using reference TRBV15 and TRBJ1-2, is DAMVIQNPRYQVTQFGKPVTLSCSQTLNHNVMYWYQQKSSQAPKLLFHYYDKDFNNEADTPDNFQSRRPNTSFCFLDIRSPGLGDTAMYLCATSRGGFYGYTFGSGTRLTVV.

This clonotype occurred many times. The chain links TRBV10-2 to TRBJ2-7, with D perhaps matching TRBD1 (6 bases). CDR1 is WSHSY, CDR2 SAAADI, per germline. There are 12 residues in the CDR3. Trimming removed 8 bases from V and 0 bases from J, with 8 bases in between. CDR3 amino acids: CASRDNSYEQYF. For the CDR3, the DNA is TGCGCCAGCCGGGACAACTCCTACGAGCAGTACTTC.

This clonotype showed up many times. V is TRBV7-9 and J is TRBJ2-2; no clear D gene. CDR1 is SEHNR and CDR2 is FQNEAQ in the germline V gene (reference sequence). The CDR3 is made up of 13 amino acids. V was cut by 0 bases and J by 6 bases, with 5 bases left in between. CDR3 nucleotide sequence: TGTGCCAGCAGCTTAGCCGATCCCGGGGAGCTGTTTTTT. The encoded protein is CASSLADPGELFF.

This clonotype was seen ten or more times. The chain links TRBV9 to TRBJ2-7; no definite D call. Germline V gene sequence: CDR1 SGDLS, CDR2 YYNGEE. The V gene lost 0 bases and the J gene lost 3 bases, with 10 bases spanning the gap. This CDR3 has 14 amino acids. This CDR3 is CASSVGTDDYEQYF. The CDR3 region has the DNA TGTGCCAGCAGCGTAGGGACCGACGACTACGAGCAGTACTTC.

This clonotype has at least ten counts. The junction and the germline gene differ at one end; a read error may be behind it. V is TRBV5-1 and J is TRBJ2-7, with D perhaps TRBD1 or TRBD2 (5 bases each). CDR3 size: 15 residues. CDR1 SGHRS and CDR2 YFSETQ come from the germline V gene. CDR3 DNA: TGTGCCAGCAGCCTTGGGACGGGGAGCTCCTACGAGCAGTACTTC. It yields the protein CASSLGTGSSYEQYF.

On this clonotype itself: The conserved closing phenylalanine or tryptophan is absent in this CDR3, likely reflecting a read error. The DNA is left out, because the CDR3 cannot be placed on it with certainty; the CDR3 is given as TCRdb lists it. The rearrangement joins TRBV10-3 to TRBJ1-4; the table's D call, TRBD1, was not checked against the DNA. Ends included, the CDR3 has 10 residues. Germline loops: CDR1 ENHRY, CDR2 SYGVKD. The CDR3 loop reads CAISQGQGAY.

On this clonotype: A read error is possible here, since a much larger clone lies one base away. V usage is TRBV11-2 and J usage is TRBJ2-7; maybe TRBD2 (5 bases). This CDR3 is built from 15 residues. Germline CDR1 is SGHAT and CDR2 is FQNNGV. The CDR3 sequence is CAGSRGGGYSYEQYF. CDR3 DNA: TGTGCCGGCAGCCGAGGAGGCGGGTACTCCTACGAGCAGTACTTC.

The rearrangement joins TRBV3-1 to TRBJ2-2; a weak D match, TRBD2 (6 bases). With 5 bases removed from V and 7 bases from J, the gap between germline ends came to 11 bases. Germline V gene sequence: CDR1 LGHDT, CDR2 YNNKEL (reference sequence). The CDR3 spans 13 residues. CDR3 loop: CASSRDSFGELFF. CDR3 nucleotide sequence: TGTGCCAGCAGCAGGGACTCGTTCGGGGAGCTGTTTTTT.

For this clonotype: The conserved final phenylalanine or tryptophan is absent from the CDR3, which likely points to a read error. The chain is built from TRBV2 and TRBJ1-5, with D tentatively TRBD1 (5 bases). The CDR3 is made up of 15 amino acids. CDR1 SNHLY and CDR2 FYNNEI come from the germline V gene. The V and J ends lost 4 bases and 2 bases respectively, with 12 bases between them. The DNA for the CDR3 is TGTGCCAGCAGTGGGGACGTCCTGGGCAATCAGCCCCAGCATCTT. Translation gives CASSGDVLGNQPQHL.

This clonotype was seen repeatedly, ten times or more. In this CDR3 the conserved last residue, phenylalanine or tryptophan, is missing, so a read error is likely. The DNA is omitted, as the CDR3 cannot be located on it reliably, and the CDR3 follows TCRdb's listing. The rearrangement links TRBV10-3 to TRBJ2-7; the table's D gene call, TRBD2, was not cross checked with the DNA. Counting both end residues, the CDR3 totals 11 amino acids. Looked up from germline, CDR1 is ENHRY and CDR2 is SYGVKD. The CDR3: CAISAQGLVLL.

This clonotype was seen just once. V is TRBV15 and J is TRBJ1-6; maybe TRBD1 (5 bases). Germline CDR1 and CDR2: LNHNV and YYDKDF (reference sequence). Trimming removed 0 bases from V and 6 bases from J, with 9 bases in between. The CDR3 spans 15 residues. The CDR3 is CATSRDGDGNSPLHF. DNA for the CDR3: TGTGCCACCAGCAGAGACGGGGACGGTAATTCACCCCTCCACTTT.

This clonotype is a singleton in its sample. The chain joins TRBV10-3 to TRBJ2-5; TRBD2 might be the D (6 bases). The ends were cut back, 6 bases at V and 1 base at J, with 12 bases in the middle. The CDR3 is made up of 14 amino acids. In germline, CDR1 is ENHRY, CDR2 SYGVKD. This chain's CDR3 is CAIRGDGSQETQYF. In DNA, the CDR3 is TGTGCCATCAGAGGGGACGGGAGCCAAGAGACCCAGTACTTC.

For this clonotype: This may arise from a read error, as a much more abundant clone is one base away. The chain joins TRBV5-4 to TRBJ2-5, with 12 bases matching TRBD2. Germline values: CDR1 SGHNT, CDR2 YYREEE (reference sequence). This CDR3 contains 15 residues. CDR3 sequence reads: CASSMTSGSGKTKYF. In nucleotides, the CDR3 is TGTGCCAGCAGCATGACTAGCGGGAGCGGAAAGACCAAGTACTTC.

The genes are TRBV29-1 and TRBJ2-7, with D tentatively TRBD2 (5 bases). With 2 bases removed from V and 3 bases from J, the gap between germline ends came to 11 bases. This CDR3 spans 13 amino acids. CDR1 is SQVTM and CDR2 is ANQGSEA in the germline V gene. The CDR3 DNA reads TGCAGCGTTGAATACGGGAACTTCTACGAGCAGTACTTC. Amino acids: CSVEYGNFYEQYF.

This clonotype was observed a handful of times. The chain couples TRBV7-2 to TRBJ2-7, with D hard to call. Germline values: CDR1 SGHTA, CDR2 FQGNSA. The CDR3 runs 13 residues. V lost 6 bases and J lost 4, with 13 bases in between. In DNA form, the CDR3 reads TGTGCCAGCAGTTTCGGCAGCAATTACGAGCAGTACTTC. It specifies CASSFGSNYEQYF. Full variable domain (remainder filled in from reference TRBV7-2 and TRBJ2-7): GAGVSQSPSNKVTEKGKDVELRCDPISGHTALYWYRQSLGQGLEFLIYFQGNSAPDKSGLPSDRFSAERTGGSVSTLTIQRTQQEDSAVYLCASSFGSNYEQYFGPGTRLTVT.

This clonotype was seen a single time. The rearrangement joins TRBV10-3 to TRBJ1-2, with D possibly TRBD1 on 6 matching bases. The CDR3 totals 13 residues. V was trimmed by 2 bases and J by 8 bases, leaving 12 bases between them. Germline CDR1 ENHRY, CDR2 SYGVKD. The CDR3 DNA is TGTGCCATCAGTGAGGACAGGACGTTCGGCTACACCTTC. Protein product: CAISEDRTFGYTF.

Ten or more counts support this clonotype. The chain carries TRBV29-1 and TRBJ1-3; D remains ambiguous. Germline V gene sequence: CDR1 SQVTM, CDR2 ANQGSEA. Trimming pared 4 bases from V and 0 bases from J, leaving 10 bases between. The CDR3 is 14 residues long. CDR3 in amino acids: CSVATPNSGNTIYF. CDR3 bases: TGCAGCGTTGCCACACCGAACTCTGGAAACACCATATATTTT. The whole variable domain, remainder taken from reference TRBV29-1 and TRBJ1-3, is SAVISQKPSRDICQRGTSLTIQCQVDSQVTMMFWYRQQPGQSLTLIATANQGSEATYESGFVIDKFPISRPNLTFSTLTVSNMSPEDSSIYLCSVATPNSGNTIYFGEGSWLTVV.

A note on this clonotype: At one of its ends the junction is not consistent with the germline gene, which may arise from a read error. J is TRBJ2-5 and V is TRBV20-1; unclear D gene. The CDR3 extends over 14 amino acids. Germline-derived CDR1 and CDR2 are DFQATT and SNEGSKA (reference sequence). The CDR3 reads CSAPPSGLVETHYF. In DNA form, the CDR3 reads TGCAGTGCTCCCCCAAGTGGCCTGGTGGAGACCCACTACTTC.

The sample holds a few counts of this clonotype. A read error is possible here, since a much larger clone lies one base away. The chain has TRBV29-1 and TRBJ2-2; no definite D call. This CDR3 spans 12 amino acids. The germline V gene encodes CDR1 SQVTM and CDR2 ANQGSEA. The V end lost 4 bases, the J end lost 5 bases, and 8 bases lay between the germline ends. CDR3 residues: CSVAGPTGELFF. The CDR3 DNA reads TGCAGCGTTGCAGGACCGACCGGGGAGCTGTTTTTT.

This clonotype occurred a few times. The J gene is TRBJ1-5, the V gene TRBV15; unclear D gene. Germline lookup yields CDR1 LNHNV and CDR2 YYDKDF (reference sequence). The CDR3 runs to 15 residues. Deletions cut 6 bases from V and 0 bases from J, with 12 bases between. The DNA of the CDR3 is TGTGCCACCAGGGCGACACCTTATAGCAATCAGCCCCAGCATTTT. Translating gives CATRATPYSNQPQHF. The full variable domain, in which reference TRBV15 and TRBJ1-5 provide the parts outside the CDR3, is DAMVIQNPRYQVTQFGKPVTLSCSQTLNHNVMYWYQQKSSQAPKLLFHYYDKDFNNEADTPDNFQSRRPNTSFCFLDIRSPGLGDTAMYLCATRATPYSNQPQHFGDGTRLSIL.

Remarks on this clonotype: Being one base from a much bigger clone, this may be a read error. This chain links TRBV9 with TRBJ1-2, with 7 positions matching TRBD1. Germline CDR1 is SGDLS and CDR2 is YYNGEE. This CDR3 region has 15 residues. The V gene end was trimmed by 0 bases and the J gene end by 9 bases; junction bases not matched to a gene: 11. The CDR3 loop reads CASSVGGGGAESYTF. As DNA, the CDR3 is TGTGCCAGCAGCGTAGGTGGAGGGGGCGCGGAAAGCTACACCTTC.

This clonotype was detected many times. This chain's CDR3 is CASSFDGVDTGELFF. The CDR3 DNA reads as TGTGCCAGCAGTTTTGACGGCGTGGATACCGGGGAGCTGTTTTTT. J is TRBJ2-2 and V is TRBV12-3 or TRBV12-4; no clear D. This CDR3 is built from 15 residues. Trimming stripped 3 bases from V and 5 bases from J, with 13 bases between.